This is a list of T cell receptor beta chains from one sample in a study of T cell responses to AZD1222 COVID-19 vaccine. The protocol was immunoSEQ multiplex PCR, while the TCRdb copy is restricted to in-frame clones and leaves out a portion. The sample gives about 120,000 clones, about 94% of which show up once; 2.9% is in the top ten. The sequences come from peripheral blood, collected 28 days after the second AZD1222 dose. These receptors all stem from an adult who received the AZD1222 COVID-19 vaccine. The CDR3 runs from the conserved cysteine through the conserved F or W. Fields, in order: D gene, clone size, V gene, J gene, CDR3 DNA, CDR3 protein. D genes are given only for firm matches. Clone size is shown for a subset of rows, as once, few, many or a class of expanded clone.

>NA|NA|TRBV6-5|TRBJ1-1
TGTGCCAGCAAAGGGGGGTGGTTGAACACTGAAGCTTTCTTT
CASKGGWLNTEAFF
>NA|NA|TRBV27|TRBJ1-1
TGTGCCAGCAGTCGTCACCGGGCCGAGGGAGCTTTCTTT
CASSRHRAEGAFF
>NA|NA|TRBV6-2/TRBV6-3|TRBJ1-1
TGTGCCAGCAGTTACTCGTGGGAAAACACTGAAGCTTTCTTT
CASSYSWENTEAFF
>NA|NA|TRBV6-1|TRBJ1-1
TGTGCCAGCAGTGATGGCCGTTTGGGGTTGAACACTGAAGCTTTCTTT
CASSDGRLGLNTEAFF
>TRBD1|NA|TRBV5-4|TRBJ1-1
TGTGCCAGCAGCTTGAGGGACAGGGAAGCTTTCTTT
CASSLRDREAFF
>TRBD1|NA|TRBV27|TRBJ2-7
TGTGCCAGCAGTTTACCTAATGAGGGACAGGGGAACTACGAGCAGTACTTC
CASSLPNEGQGNYEQYF
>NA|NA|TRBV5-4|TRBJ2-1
TGTGCCAGCAGCCCCGAGGGGGGGCCCAATGAGCAGTTCTTC
CASSPEGGPNEQFF
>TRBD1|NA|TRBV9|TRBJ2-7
TGTGCCAGCAGCCGAGACAGGGCCGAGCAGTACTTC
CASSRDRAEQYF
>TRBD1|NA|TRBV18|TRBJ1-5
TGTGCCAGCTCACTGGACAGGGGACTGGGTCAGCCCCAGCATTTT
CASSLDRGLGQPQHF
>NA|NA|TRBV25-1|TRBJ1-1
TGTGCCAGCGGGGGGCGAGTTGGAAACACTGAAGCTTTCTTT
CASGGRVGNTEAFF
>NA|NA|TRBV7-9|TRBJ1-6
TGTGCCAGCAGCTTACCAAGAGCTAATTCACCCCTCCACTTT
CASSLPRANSPLHF
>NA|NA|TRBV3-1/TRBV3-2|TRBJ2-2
TGTGCCAGCAGCCCCCTGGGGAGAACACAAGCCGGGGAGCTGTTTTTT
CASSPLGRTQAGELFF
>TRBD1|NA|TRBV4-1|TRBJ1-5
TGCGCCAGCAGCACTCGGACAGGGAGTATTTTCGGCAATCAGCCCCAGCATTTT
CASSTRTGSIFGNQPQHF
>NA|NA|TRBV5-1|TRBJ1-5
TGCGCCAGCAGCTTTGGGACGGGAGATCAGCCCCAGCATTTT
CASSFGTGDQPQHF
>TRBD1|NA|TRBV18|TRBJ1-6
TGTGCCAGCTCCAGTGCGACAGGGACCGAGGGTAATTCACCCCTCCACTTT
CASSSATGTEGNSPLHF
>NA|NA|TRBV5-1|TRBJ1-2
TGCGCCAGCAGCTTGGCCGACGGCCGGGGGGGTGGCTACACCTTC
CASSLADGRGGGYTF
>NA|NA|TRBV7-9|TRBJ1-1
TGTGCCAGCCGCTCGAACACTGAAGCTTTCTTT
CASRSNTEAFF
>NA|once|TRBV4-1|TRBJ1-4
TGCGCCAGCAGCCAAGATCTGGGACAAAGAACAACTAATGAAAAACTGTTTTTT
CASSQDLGQRTTNEKLFF
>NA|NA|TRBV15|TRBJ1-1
TGTGCCACCAGCAGAGATTTGCACAGGGAAGCTTTCTTT
CATSRDLHREAFF
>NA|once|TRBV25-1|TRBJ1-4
TGTGCCAGCAGTGAAGGCGGGGCGTCTAATGAAAAACTGTTTTTT
CASSEGGASNEKLFF
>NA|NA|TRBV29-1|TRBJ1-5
TGCAGCGTAGCCGGGCCACATAATCAGCCCCAGCATTTT
CSVAGPHNQPQHF
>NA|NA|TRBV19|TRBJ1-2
TGTGCCAGTAGGGAAAACTATGGCTACACCTTC
CASRENYGYTF
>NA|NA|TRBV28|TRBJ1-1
TGTGCCAGCAGTTTACAGGGGAGCACTGAAGCTTTCTTT
CASSLQGSTEAFF
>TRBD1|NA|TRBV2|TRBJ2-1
TGTGCCAGCATGGGACAGGGGGCCATTGAGCAGTTCTTC
CASMGQGAIEQFF
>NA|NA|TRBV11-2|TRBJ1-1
TGTGCCAGCAGCTCCCAGCGGAACACTGAAGCTTTCTTT
CASSSQRNTEAFF
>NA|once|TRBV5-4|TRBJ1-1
TGTGCCAGCACTCCAGACCCAGTAGGTCCTATGAACACTGAAGCTTTCTTT
CASTPDPVGPMNTEAFF
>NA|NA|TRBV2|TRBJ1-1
TGTGCCAGCGCAACTGAAGCTTTCTTT
CASATEAFF
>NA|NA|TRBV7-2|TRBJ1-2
TGTGCCAGCAGCTTAGGGAGGGAGGGCGGCTACACCTTC
CASSLGREGGYTF
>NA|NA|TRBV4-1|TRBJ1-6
TGCGCCAGCAGCCAAGACTTACAGTCTCTCCACTTT
CASSQDLQSLHF
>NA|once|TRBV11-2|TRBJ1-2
TGTGCCAGCAGCCCCGGACGAATATCATATGGCTACACCTTC
CASSPGRISYGYTF
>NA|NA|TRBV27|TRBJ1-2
TGTGCCACCAGAAGGACCGCGGGGTCGGGCTATGGCTACACCTTC
CATRRTAGSGYGYTF
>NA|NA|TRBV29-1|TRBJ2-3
TGCAGCGTTGAAAGGGACACAGATACGCAGTATTTT
CSVERDTDTQYF
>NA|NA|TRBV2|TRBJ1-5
TGTGCCAGCAGAGATACAGCGGACCATCTCTATAGCAATCAGCCCCAGCATTTT
CASRDTADHLYSNQPQHF
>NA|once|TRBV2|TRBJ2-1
TGTGCCAGCAGTGCCCGGACCCTCTACAATGAGCAGTTCTTC
CASSARTLYNEQFF
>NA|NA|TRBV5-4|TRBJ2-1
TGTGCCAGCATCCCCGGGCACGGTCGGGAGCAGTTCTTC
CASIPGHGREQFF
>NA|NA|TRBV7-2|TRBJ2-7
TGTGCCAGCAGCTTACTCCGGCTTAACTACGAGCAGTACTTC
CASSLLRLNYEQYF
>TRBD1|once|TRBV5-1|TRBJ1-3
TGCGCCAGCAGCTTACGGGGACAGGATAATGGAAACACCATATATTTT
CASSLRGQDNGNTIYF
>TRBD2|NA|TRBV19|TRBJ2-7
TGTGCCAGCAACGGGGGGACCGGTGTACCTTACGAGCAGTACTTC
CASNGGTGVPYEQYF
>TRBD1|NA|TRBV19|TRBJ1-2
TGTGCCAGTAGTCCCGGACAGGGGCCCGGCTACACCTTC
CASSPGQGPGYTF
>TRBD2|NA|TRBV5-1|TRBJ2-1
TGCGCCAGCAGCTTAGGACCGGGACTAGCGAACAATGAGCAGTTCTTC
CASSLGPGLANNEQFF
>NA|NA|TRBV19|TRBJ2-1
TGTGCCAGTAGTAGTCGGGTGCTATCCTACAATGAGCAGTTCTTC
CASSSRVLSYNEQFF
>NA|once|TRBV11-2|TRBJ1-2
TGTGCCAGCAGCCCCGCCGACAGGAGGTATGGCTACACCTTC
CASSPADRRYGYTF